Shown below are 29 T cell receptor beta chains from a single sample sequenced in a study of blood T cell repertoires in COVID-19. Repertoires were generated with immunoSEQ multiplex PCR, while TCRdb's copy carries only in-frame clones and drops some. The sample consists of a few hundred thousand clones, 87% of them appearing once. Sequenced material: PBMCs or T cells enriched from blood (not recorded which). Receptor source: a man aged 35-49 years in a cohort exposed to, infected with or recovered from COVID-19 (not recorded which).

This chain joins TRBV6-5 and TRBJ2-7; D is ambiguous. The CDR3 totals 12 residues. The V end lost 4 bases, the J end lost 4 bases, and 8 bases lay between the germline ends. The germline V gene has CDR1 MNHEY and CDR2 SVGAGI. The CDR3 DNA reads as TGTGCCAGCAGTTCCCAGATGTACGAGCAGTACTTC. This sequence encodes CASSSQMYEQYF.

As DNA, the CDR3 is TGCAGCGTTGGGGACAGGGGTCATCAGCCCCAGCATTTT. It translates to CSVGDRGHQPQHF. The chain is built from TRBV29-1 and TRBJ1-5, with TRBD1 identical over 10 bases. Per germline, CDR1 SQVTM and CDR2 ANQGSEA. The CDR3 is made up of 13 amino acids. The trim removed 4 bases at V and 5 bases at J, leaving 2 bases unmatched.

The chain uses TRBV5-1 and TRBJ2-1, with TRBD2 matching 12 bases. The trim removed 2 bases at V and 2 bases at J, leaving 5 bases unmatched. CDR1 SGHRS and CDR2 YFSETQ come from the germline V gene. This CDR3 has 17 amino acids. The CDR3 DNA follows: TGCGCCAGCAGCTTAGATGCTAGCGGGAGGGCCTACAATGAGCAGTTCTTC. Translated, it gives CASSLDASGRAYNEQFF.

As to this clone: The sample has other DNA sequences that encode this CDR3 too. V and J are TRBV3-1 (or the pseudogene TRBV3-2) and TRBJ2-7; 12 bases line up with TRBD1. The CDR3 runs to 15 residues. Trimming removed 4 bases from V and 2 bases from J; junction bases left unmatched: 3. Looked up from germline, CDR1 is LGHDT and CDR2 is YNNKEL (reference sequence). CDR3 region: CASSRGTGGTYEQYF. The CDR3 region has the DNA TGTGCCAGCAGCCGAGGGACAGGGGGCACCTACGAGCAGTACTTC.

The chain combines TRBV7-9 with TRBJ1-2; no clear D. Per germline, CDR1 SEHNR and CDR2 FQNEAQ (reference sequence). With 1 base removed from V and 2 bases from J, the gap between germline ends came to 11 bases. The CDR3 runs 15 residues. The DNA of the CDR3 is TGTGCCAGCAGCTTAGGCTTGGCGGGGAACTATGGCTACACCTTC. It specifies CASSLGLAGNYGYTF. Complete variable domain (other parts from reference TRBV7-9 and TRBJ1-2): DTGVSQNPRHKITKRGQNVTFRCDPISEHNRLYWYRQTLGQGPEFLTYFQNEAQLEKSRLLSDRFSAERPKGSFSTLEIQRTEQGDSAMYLCASSLGLAGNYGYTFGSGTRLTVV.

This clone has a single count. The chain couples TRBV27 to TRBJ1-4; 10 bases map to TRBD1. This CDR3 region has 16 residues. CDR1 is MNHEY and CDR2 is SMNVEV in the germline V gene (reference sequence). J gave up 6 bases and V 5 bases, and 9 bases lay outside the gene matches. The CDR3 DNA sequence: TGTGCCAGCAGTCGGACGACAGGGGGCCGGGATGAAAAACTGTTTTTT. It specifies CASSRTTGGRDEKLFF.

V usage is TRBV27 and J usage is TRBJ1-2; 12 bases agree with TRBD1. Germline V lookup: CDR1 MNHEY, CDR2 SMNVEV (reference sequence). The CDR3 is made up of 15 amino acids. Trimming took 1 base from V and 8 from J; bases not matched to a gene: 5. As DNA, the CDR3 is TGTGCCAGCAGTTTATTGGGACAGGGGGCGAGAGGCTACACCTTC. Translation: CASSLLGQGARGYTF.

The CDR3 nucleotides read TGCAGTGCTAGTCTGGGGGGGCAGCCCCAGCATTTT. Its protein product is CSASLGGQPQHF. The genes are TRBV20-1 and TRBJ1-5, with D possibly TRBD1 on 5 matching bases. Per the germline V gene, CDR1 is DFQATT and CDR2 is SNEGSKA (reference sequence). V was clipped by 3 bases and J by 7 bases, with 10 bases between them. The CDR3 is made up of 12 amino acids.

The chain is built from TRBV5-5 and TRBJ2-3; no reliable D call. Germline V gene sequence: CDR1 SGHKS, CDR2 YYEKEE (reference sequence). The CDR3 sequence is 14 residues long. Trimming removed 1 base from V and 1 base from J, with 7 bases in between. The CDR3 sequence is CASSLFAGTDTQYF. CDR3 nucleotides: TGTGCCAGCAGCTTGTTCGCGGGCACAGATACGCAGTATTTT.

The rearrangement uses TRBV7-3 and TRBJ1-1; D remains unclear. The CDR3 has 13 amino acids. Per the germline V gene, CDR1 is SGHTA and CDR2 is FQGTGA. Trimming removed 2 bases at V and 2 bases at J, with 6 bases between. CDR3 in amino acids: CASSLRDNTEAFF. The CDR3 region has the DNA TGTGCCAGCAGCTTACGGGATAACACTGAAGCTTTCTTT. Using reference TRBV7-3 and TRBJ1-1 for the parts outside the CDR3, the full variable domain is GAGVSQTPSNKVTEKGKYVELRCDPISGHTALYWYRQSLGQGPEFLIYFQGTGAADDSGLPNDRFFAVRPEGSVSTLKIQRTERGDSAVYLCASSLRDNTEAFFGQGTRLTVV.

The rearrangement links TRBV4-1 to TRBJ1-5; 11 bases line up with TRBD1. The CDR3 has 17 residues. Looked up from germline, CDR1 is MGHRA and CDR2 is YSYEKL. The V gene end was trimmed by 4 bases and the J gene end by 2 bases; junction bases not matched to a gene: 7. CDR3 coding DNA: TGCGCCAGCAGCCCCGGGACAGGGGGAATTGGCAATCAGCCCCAGCATTTT. Its protein is CASSPGTGGIGNQPQHF.

CDR3 sequence: CASSPPLADEQYF. CDR3 nucleotide sequence: TGTGCCAGCAGTCCCCCCCTTGCGGACGAGCAGTACTTC. The chain links TRBV28 to TRBJ2-7, with unresolved D. The germline gives CDR1 MDHEN, CDR2 SYDVKM. The CDR3 runs to 13 residues. Trimming removed 5 bases at V and 5 bases at J, with 13 bases between.

J is TRBJ2-3 and V is TRBV5-1, with 8 bases lining up with TRBD1. Trimming cost V 2 bases and J 2 bases; bases outside gene matches: 4. Germline CDR1 reads SGHRS; CDR2 reads YFSETQ. The CDR3 spans 15 residues. CDR3 protein: CASSLARGLTDTQYF. The CDR3 region has the DNA TGCGCCAGCAGCTTAGCCAGGGGGCTCACAGATACGCAGTATTTT. The full variable domain, with the rest looked up from reference TRBV5-1 and TRBJ2-3, is KAGVTQTPRYLIKTRGQQVTLSCSPISGHRSVSWYQQTPGQGLQFLFEYFSETQRNKGNFPGRFSGRQFSNSRSEMNVSTLELGDSALYLCASSLARGLTDTQYFGPGTRLTVL.

The chain employs TRBV4-1 and TRBJ2-5, with 9 bases aligning to TRBD1. Germline assignment: CDR1 MGHRA and CDR2 YSYEKL. Losses at the gene ends were 4 bases for V and 5 bases for J; bases not matched to a gene: 8. The CDR3 is 15 amino acids. As DNA, the CDR3 is TGCGCCAGCAGCCCAAGGGACAGGGAAGGTGAGACCCAGTACTTC. The encoded protein is CASSPRDREGETQYF.

The chain carries TRBV5-1 and TRBJ1-1; D gene ambiguous. CDR1 is SGHRS and CDR2 is YFSETQ in the germline V gene. The length of the CDR3 is 15 residues. Deletions cut 0 bases from V and 1 base from J, with 10 bases between. The CDR3 sequence: CASSLGWSENTEAFF. CDR3 sequence (DNA): TGCGCCAGCAGCTTGGGATGGAGCGAGAACACTGAAGCTTTCTTT. The full variable domain, its missing parts supplied by reference TRBV5-1 and TRBJ1-1, is KAGVTQTPRYLIKTRGQQVTLSCSPISGHRSVSWYQQTPGQGLQFLFEYFSETQRNKGNFPGRFSGRQFSNSRSEMNVSTLELGDSALYLCASSLGWSENTEAFFGQGTRLTVV.

The rearrangement joins TRBV6-1 to TRBJ2-7; D unclear. CDR1 is MNHNS and CDR2 is SASEGT in the germline V gene. V was cut by 3 bases and J by 3 bases, with 9 bases left in between. This CDR3 comprises 13 residues. CDR3: CASSDVPNYEQYF. The CDR3 nucleotides read TGTGCCAGCAGTGACGTCCCTAACTACGAGCAGTACTTC.

The V gene is TRBV18, the J gene TRBJ2-7; possibly TRBD1 for D (5 bases). The CDR3 is made up of 15 amino acids. Germline assignment: CDR1 KGHSH and CDR2 LQKENI. The germline V and J ends were trimmed by 0 bases and 3 bases, with 12 bases remaining between them. The CDR3: CASSPPGKGFYEQYF. Here the CDR3 DNA reads TGTGCCAGCTCACCACCGGGGAAGGGGTTCTACGAGCAGTACTTC.

This clone was seen a handful of times. The chain uses TRBV6-1 and TRBJ2-1; D might be TRBD2 (5 bases). The CDR3 length is 16 residues. From germline, CDR1 is MNHNS and CDR2 SASEGT. Trimming took 0 bases from V and 0 from J, leaving 9 bases between them. CDR3 amino acids: CASSEAWRSSYNEQFF. The CDR3 DNA reads TGTGCCAGCAGTGAAGCCTGGAGGAGCTCCTACAATGAGCAGTTCTTC.

The chain uses TRBV19 and TRBJ1-5; D unclear. Per the germline V gene, CDR1 is LNHDA and CDR2 is SQIVND (reference sequence). Trimming stripped 3 bases from V and 7 bases from J, with 13 bases between. The CDR3 has 14 amino acids. The CDR3 protein is CASSMYTEGQPQHF. The CDR3, as DNA: TGTGCCAGTAGTATGTATACAGAGGGACAGCCCCAGCATTTT.

The rearrangement uses TRBV7-9 and TRBJ1-2, with D tentatively TRBD1 (6 bases). V was clipped by 5 bases and J by 5 bases, with 12 bases between them. CDR1 and CDR2 (germline): SEHNR, FQNEAQ (reference sequence). CDR3 length: 13 amino acids. This CDR3 is CASSQDRRYGYTF. The CDR3 DNA is TGTGCCAGCAGCCAGGACAGACGATATGGCTACACCTTC.

The chain employs TRBV28 and TRBJ2-7; 7 nucleotides agree with TRBD2. The CDR3 spans 15 residues. The germline CDR1 and CDR2 sequences are MDHEN and SYDVKM. J was trimmed by 2 bases and V by 6 bases; bases with no gene match: 10. CDR3 sequence reads: CASSLSGSGAYEQYF. CDR3 nucleotides: TGTGCCAGCAGCCTTAGCGGGTCGGGGGCCTACGAGCAGTACTTC.

This clone was detected only once. This chain connects TRBV5-3 to TRBJ1-1, with 7 bases fitting TRBD1. TRBV5-3 falls under the ORF class, with uncertain function. The trim removed 3 bases at V and 0 bases at J, leaving 14 bases unmatched. The CDR3 totals 18 residues. The CDR3 bases are TGTGCCAGAAGCTGGGACAGCCGGTGGGGGTCCATGAACACTGAAGCTTTCTTT. It specifies CARSWDSRWGSMNTEAFF.

V is TRBV27 and J is TRBJ2-7; 7 bases line up with TRBD2. CDR3 length: 15 amino acids. Germline loops: CDR1 MNHEY, CDR2 SMNVEV (reference sequence). V shed 6 bases, J shed 6 bases, and the junction held 14 bases outside the gene matches. The CDR3 loop reads CASSPRQWSGGEQYF. As DNA, the CDR3 is TGTGCCAGCAGCCCCAGACAGTGGTCGGGGGGCGAGCAGTACTTC.

The chain uses TRBV4-2 and TRBJ2-3; D perhaps matches TRBD1 (7 bases). With 4 bases removed from V and 2 bases from J, the gap between germline ends came to 13 bases. The CDR3 covers 15 residues. The germline gives CDR1 LGHNA, CDR2 YNFKEQ. The CDR3 here is CASSRDREATDTQYF. CDR3 DNA sequence: TGTGCCAGCAGCCGAGACAGGGAGGCCACAGATACGCAGTATTTT.

The rearrangement uses TRBV20-1 and TRBJ2-3, with 7 bases matching TRBD2. Germline CDR1 reads DFQATT; CDR2 reads SNEGSKA (reference sequence). This CDR3 is 11 amino acids long. V lost 4 bases and J lost 10; bases outside the gene matches: 5. The CDR3 sequence is CSATPRGAQYF. CDR3 coding DNA: TGCAGTGCTACCCCACGGGGGGCGCAGTATTTT.

V and J are TRBV27 and TRBJ2-1, with D maybe TRBD2 (5 bases). This CDR3 has 14 amino acids. The V gene's germline CDR1 is MNHEY and CDR2 SMNVEV (reference sequence). The V and J ends lost 9 bases and 2 bases respectively, with 14 bases between them. CDR3: CARSRGGPYNEQFF. The CDR3 DNA is TGTGCCAGATCGAGAGGCGGGCCCTACAATGAGCAGTTCTTC.

This chain uses TRBV4-2 with TRBJ2-7, with 8 positions matching TRBD1. This CDR3 spans 16 amino acids. Germline V CDR1 and CDR2: LGHNA, YNFKEQ. V lost 0 bases to trimming and J lost 3 bases; unmatched junction nucleotides: 7. The chain's CDR3 is CASSQEFGDRGYEQYF. The CDR3 nucleotides read TGTGCCAGCAGCCAAGAGTTCGGCGACAGGGGCTACGAGCAGTACTTC.

The CDR3 here is CASSQGTSGRAHEQYF. CDR3 DNA: TGTGCCAGCAGCCAGGGGACTAGCGGGAGGGCTCACGAGCAGTACTTC. This chain connects TRBV6-6 to TRBJ2-7; 16 nucleotides agree with TRBD2. The trim removed 6 bases at V and 5 bases at J, leaving 7 bases unmatched. Germline CDR1 reads MNHNY; CDR2 reads SVGAGI (reference sequence). The CDR3 runs 16 residues.

The gene calls are TRBV2 and TRBJ1-1; D is possibly TRBD1 (6 bases). Between the trimmed V and J ends, which lost 5 bases and 5 bases, there was a span of 9 bases. The CDR3 loop spans 12 amino acids. Per germline, CDR1 SNHLY and CDR2 FYNNEI. CDR3 residues: CASSYTGTEAFF. The CDR3 nucleotides read TGTGCCAGCAGTTATACAGGGACTGAAGCTTTCTTT.